Each of the 8 T cell receptor beta chains below was sequenced from the same sample in a study of blood T cells in healthy people across ages. The second PCR ran roughly 6 to 11 cycles with a sample-barcoded 5' primer and J-beta primers. TCRdb re-analysed the 5' RACE reads in MiXCR, keeping a single row per CDR3 protein. Here the sample spans some 880,000 distinct CDR3 sequences, roughly 35% being singletons. Sequenced input: blood. The receptors shown here come from a man in his late teens or twenties in good health.

Here the CDR3 DNA reads TGTGCCAGCAGCCCAGATCCGGCGGGCTATGGCTACACCTTC. Protein sequence: CASSPDPAGYGYTF. The chain links TRBV5-5 to TRBJ1-2, with D uncertain. The CDR3 has 14 amino acids. Germline assignment: CDR1 SGHKS and CDR2 YYEKEE (reference sequence). Trimming stripped 4 bases from V and 4 bases from J, with 14 bases between.

In its sample, this clonotype was seen once. This may come from a read error, since a much larger clone is one base off. The V and J genes are TRBV7-9 and TRBJ1-2; TRBD1 is a possible D gene (5 bases). This CDR3 comprises 14 residues. Germline V lookup: CDR1 SEHNR, CDR2 FQNEAQ (reference sequence). V lost 6 bases and J lost 8, with 19 bases in between. CDR3 DNA: TGTGCCAGCAGTTCCACGTGGGGCCCTGGCGGCTACACCTTC. This gives the protein CASSSTWGPGGYTF.

The chain couples TRBV10-3 to TRBJ1-5; D perhaps matches TRBD1 (5 bases). The germline V and J ends were trimmed by 4 bases and 6 bases, with 10 bases remaining between them. The CDR3 loop spans 13 amino acids. Looked up from germline, CDR1 is ENHRY and CDR2 is SYGVKD. CDR3 bases: TGTGCCATCAGTGGGGGGGGTAGTCAGCCCCAGCATTTT. This codes for CAISGGGSQPQHF.

This clonotype was counted between two and nine times. The chain couples TRBV4-2 to TRBJ2-7, with a weak D call TRBD2 (7 bases). V lost 4 bases to trimming and J lost 0 bases, with 16 bases between them. This CDR3 comprises 16 residues. Germline loops: CDR1 LGHNA, CDR2 YNFKEQ. The CDR3 sequence: CASSLSRGASSYEQYF. CDR3 bases: TGTGCCAGCAGCCTTAGTCGGGGGGCGAGCTCCTACGAGCAGTACTTC.

This chain links TRBV12-3 or TRBV12-4 with TRBJ1-2, with D uncertain. Trimming removed 6 bases from V and 7 bases from J, with 15 bases in between. CDR3 length: 13 amino acids. The CDR3 loop reads CASSPAPTGGYTF. DNA for the CDR3: TGTGCCAGCAGCCCCGCCCCGACCGGTGGCTACACCTTC.

V usage is TRBV29-1 and J usage is TRBJ1-1, with D possibly TRBD1 on 5 matching bases. Trimming removed 3 bases at V and 3 bases at J, with 11 bases between. The CDR3 has 13 residues. Per the germline V gene, CDR1 is SQVTM and CDR2 is ANQGSEA. The CDR3 DNA reads TGCAGCGTTGATCAGGGCCGTGACACTGAAGCTTTCTTT. It specifies CSVDQGRDTEAFF.

This clonotype occurred many times. This chain connects TRBV12-3 or TRBV12-4 to TRBJ2-7; D possibly corresponds to TRBD1 (6 bases). The CDR3 is 13 amino acids. Trimming removed 6 bases at V and 2 bases at J, with 11 bases between. The CDR3 sequence is CASRSDSTYEQYF. The CDR3 DNA is TGTGCCAGCAGATCGGACAGTACCTACGAGCAGTACTTC.

This clonotype showed up just a few times. J is TRBJ2-3 and V is TRBV19, with unresolved D. V was pared by 3 bases and J by 2 bases, with 9 bases between. Germline CDR1 reads LNHDA; CDR2 reads SQIVND (reference sequence). This CDR3 contains 14 residues. The CDR3 region is CASSIRRPTDTQYF. In nucleotides, the CDR3 is TGTGCCAGTAGTATTCGCAGACCCACAGATACGCAGTATTTT.